The 21 T cell receptor beta chains presented below share a single source sample, sequenced in a study of multiple sclerosis patients with progressive multifocal leukoencephalopathy. Documented time point: around eleven months of natalizumab therapy. Assay: immunoSEQ multiplex PCR; the TCRdb copy retains only in-frame clones and omits some. Among 20,000 to 25,000 clones, approximately 90% were seen once, and the ten largest hold around 2%. This specimen consisted of PBMCs, obtained from a patient treated with natalizumab. Receptor source: a man aged 25-45 years with multiple sclerosis.

This chain connects TRBV29-1 to TRBJ2-7; D gene unclear. The DNA matches TRBJ2-1 better at its end, which makes the J call doubtful. CDR1 and CDR2 from the germline V gene are SQVTM and ANQGSEA. CDR3 length equals 13 residues. The CDR3 loop reads CSVEGPAVDEQFF. CDR3 nucleotides: TGCAGCGTTGAGGGCCCCGCTGTGGATGAGCAGTTCTTC.

The CDR3 reads CASSLKAVGYGYTF. For the CDR3, the DNA is TGCGCCAGCAGCCTGAAGGCGGTGGGCTATGGCTACACCTTC. The chain links TRBV4-3 to TRBJ1-2; D remains ambiguous. The germline CDR1 and CDR2 sequences are LGHNA and YSLEER. The CDR3 consists of 14 residues. The V end was cut by 4 bases, the J end by 4 bases, with 13 bases between.

CDR3 sequence: CASRAGETDTQYF. CDR3 nucleotide sequence: TGCGCCAGCAGAGCAGGGGAGACAGATACGCAGTATTTT. This sequence joins TRBV5-1 and TRBJ2-3; D might be TRBD1 (6 bases). The V end lost 5 bases, the J end lost 3 bases, and 10 bases lay between the germline ends. The germline CDR1 and CDR2 sequences are SGHRS and YFSETQ. The CDR3 spans 13 residues. Full variable domain (remainder filled in from reference TRBV5-1 and TRBJ2-3): KAGVTQTPRYLIKTRGQQVTLSCSPISGHRSVSWYQQTPGQGLQFLFEYFSETQRNKGNFPGRFSGRQFSNSRSEMNVSTLELGDSALYLCASRAGETDTQYFGPGTRLTVL.

The gene calls are TRBV30 and TRBJ2-5, with D possibly being TRBD2 (6 bases). Germline CDR1 reads GTSNPN; CDR2 reads SVGIG (reference sequence). There are 15 residues in the CDR3. Trimming took off 5 bases at V and 2 bases at J, with 18 bases between the two ends. In DNA form, the CDR3 reads TGTGCCTGGGCCGGCATGGCGCTAGCGCAAGAGACCCAGTACTTC. Translation gives CAWAGMALAQETQYF.

The chain has TRBV11-2 and TRBJ1-4; D is unresolved. Trimming removed 6 bases at V and 7 bases at J, with 6 bases between. This CDR3 is 11 amino acids long. The germline CDR1 and CDR2 sequences are SGHAT and FQNNGV. The chain's CDR3 is CASRRGEKLFF. In DNA form, the CDR3 reads TGTGCCAGCAGGAGAGGTGAAAAACTGTTTTTT.

This chain links TRBV5-1 with TRBJ2-3; 8 bases are a match to TRBD1. CDR1 is SGHRS, CDR2 YFSETQ, per germline. With 4 bases clipped from V and 5 bases from J, the junction kept 6 bases outside the gene matches. The CDR3 is 14 amino acids. DNA of the CDR3: TGCGCCAGCAGCCCTGGGACAGGAGGAGATACGCAGTATTTT. Translating gives CASSPGTGGDTQYF.

This chain's CDR3 is CASSPQYEQFF. The DNA for the CDR3 is TGTGCCAGCTCACCCCAGTATGAGCAGTTCTTC. This chain uses TRBV18 with TRBJ2-1; no definite D call. The germline V gene encodes CDR1 KGHSH and CDR2 LQKENI. V was clipped by 3 bases and J by 8 bases, with 5 bases between them. This CDR3 comprises 11 residues. The full variable domain, rest sourced from reference TRBV18 and TRBJ2-1, is NAGVMQNPRHLVRRRGQEARLRCSPMKGHSHVYWYRQLPEEGLKFMVYLQKENIIDESGMPKERFSAEFPKEGPSILRIQQVVRGDSAAYFCASSPQYEQFFGPGTRLTVL.

This chain connects TRBV4-1 to TRBJ2-7; D not resolved. The germline V gene encodes CDR1 MGHRA and CDR2 YSYEKL. CDR3 size: 18 residues. V lost 0 bases and J 0 bases, leaving 18 bases between the germline ends. This CDR3 is CASSQDPPGPHFSYEQYF. DNA for the CDR3: TGCGCCAGCAGCCAAGATCCGCCAGGACCCCATTTCTCCTACGAGCAGTACTTC.

The chain combines TRBV4-1 with TRBJ2-3; no clear D. The CDR3 covers 14 residues. Germline CDR1 reads MGHRA; CDR2 reads YSYEKL. Trimming left V 6 bases short and J 3 bases short, with 13 bases between. CDR3 sequence: CASRSGTVTDTQYF. The CDR3 coding sequence is TGCGCCAGCAGGTCCGGTACAGTGACAGATACGCAGTATTTT.

The V call is TRBV5-4, the J call TRBJ2-7, with 13 bases that match TRBD2. CDR3 length: 16 amino acids. CDR1 is SGHNT, CDR2 YYREEE, per germline (reference sequence). The V segment lost 4 bases and the J segment 4 bases; nucleotides outside the gene matches: 8. The CDR3 sequence is CASSTRTSGSGYEQYV. CDR3 coding DNA: TGTGCCAGCAGCACCCGGACTAGCGGGAGTGGTTACGAGCAGTACGTC.

The chain recombines TRBV6-5 with TRBJ2-7; D is perhaps TRBD2 (6 bases). Germline CDR1 is MNHEY and CDR2 is SVGAGI. With 4 bases removed from V and 3 bases from J, the gap between germline ends came to 13 bases. This CDR3 contains 14 residues. In nucleotides, the CDR3 is TGTGCCAGCAGTTCGGGACTCAGCCACTACGAGCAGTACTTC. Protein: CASSSGLSHYEQYF.

This clone appeared once. The chain employs TRBV4-2 and TRBJ2-7, with 7 positions matching TRBD2. This CDR3 is 14 amino acids long. V dropped 4 bases and J dropped 0; count of bases not matched to a gene: 3. The germline CDR1 and CDR2 sequences are LGHNA and YNFKEQ. The CDR3 is CASSRGTTSYEQYF. DNA for the CDR3: TGTGCCAGCAGCCGCGGGACTACCTCCTACGAGCAGTACTTC.

The chain carries TRBV9 and TRBJ2-7; D perhaps matches TRBD1 (6 bases). Germline V gene sequence: CDR1 SGDLS, CDR2 YYNGEE. The CDR3 totals 17 residues. Trimming shortened V by 4 bases and J by 5 bases, and 25 bases separated the two germline ends. CDR3 coding DNA: TGTGCCAGCAGCACCCGGGACACCAGGGTACTAACCCACGAGCAGTACTTC. It is translated as CASSTRDTRVLTHEQYF.

The chain recombines TRBV5-8 with TRBJ2-7; tentatively, D is TRBD2 (5 bases). Germline V CDR1 and CDR2: SGHTS, YDEGEE. This CDR3 has 14 amino acids. Trimming shortened V by 4 bases and J by 0 bases, and 11 bases separated the two germline ends. This CDR3 reads CASSQTGSSYEQYF. The CDR3 bases are TGTGCCAGCAGCCAGACTGGGAGCTCCTACGAGCAGTACTTC.

The chain couples TRBV5-1 to TRBJ2-2; possibly TRBD2 for D (5 bases). The germline gives CDR1 SGHRS, CDR2 YFSETQ. Deletions cut 0 bases from V and 6 bases from J, with 6 bases between. The CDR3 loop spans 13 amino acids. CDR3 coding DNA: TGCGCCAGCAGCTTGGAGGGAGCCGGGGAGCTGTTTTTT. Translating gives CASSLEGAGELFF.

This chain connects TRBV19 to TRBJ2-2; the D is unclear. The CDR3 spans 15 residues. V was cut by 3 bases and J by 1 base, with 9 bases left in between. Germline V gives CDR1 LNHDA, CDR2 SQIVND (reference sequence). The CDR3: CASSISTKNTGELFF. The CDR3 DNA follows: TGTGCCAGTAGTATTAGTACTAAGAACACCGGGGAGCTGTTTTTT.

This clone turned up a few times. The chain recombines TRBV7-2 with TRBJ2-7, with a tentative D call TRBD2 (6 bases). Germline-derived CDR1 and CDR2 are SGHTA and FQGNSA. Trimming cost V 2 bases and J 5 bases, with 10 bases left between them. CDR3 length: 13 amino acids. The DNA of the CDR3 is TGTGCCAGCAGCTTAAGGAGGGTCGACGAGCAGTACTTC. Protein product: CASSLRRVDEQYF.

The rearrangement links TRBV7-2 to TRBJ1-1; D is perhaps TRBD1 (5 bases). Trimming shortened V by 4 bases and J by 0 bases, and 12 bases separated the two germline ends. The germline gives CDR1 SGHTA, CDR2 FQGNSA. The CDR3 runs 15 residues. CDR3 nucleotide sequence: TGTGCCAGCAGCTCATTGGGGCATTTGAACACTGAAGCTTTCTTT. The encoded protein is CASSSLGHLNTEAFF.

The V and J genes are TRBV7-2 and TRBJ1-2, with 12 bases matching TRBD1. Germline CDR1 and CDR2: SGHTA and FQGNSA. V lost 6 bases and J lost 8; bases outside the gene matches: 10. The CDR3 has 15 amino acids. CDR3 amino acids: CASRLSPGQGAGYTF. The CDR3, as DNA: TGTGCCAGCAGACTTTCTCCGGGACAGGGGGCCGGCTACACCTTC.

CDR3: CASSLSGNTIYF. CDR3 in DNA: TGTGCCAGCAGCTTATCTGGAAACACCATATATTTT. The chain uses TRBV11-3 and TRBJ1-3; D gene unclear. Trimming left V 2 bases short and J 1 base short, with 0 bases between. The CDR3 spans 12 residues. Germline V CDR1 and CDR2: SGHNT, YENEEA.

This clone was found a few times. The chain has TRBV4-1 and TRBJ1-2; D uncertain. The germline V gene encodes CDR1 MGHRA and CDR2 YSYEKL. The CDR3 has 15 residues. V gave up 1 base and J gave up 2 bases, with 11 bases separating them. The CDR3 sequence: CASSQGLGNNYGYTF. Written as DNA, the CDR3 is TGCGCCAGCAGCCAAGGTTTAGGGAACAACTATGGCTACACCTTC.